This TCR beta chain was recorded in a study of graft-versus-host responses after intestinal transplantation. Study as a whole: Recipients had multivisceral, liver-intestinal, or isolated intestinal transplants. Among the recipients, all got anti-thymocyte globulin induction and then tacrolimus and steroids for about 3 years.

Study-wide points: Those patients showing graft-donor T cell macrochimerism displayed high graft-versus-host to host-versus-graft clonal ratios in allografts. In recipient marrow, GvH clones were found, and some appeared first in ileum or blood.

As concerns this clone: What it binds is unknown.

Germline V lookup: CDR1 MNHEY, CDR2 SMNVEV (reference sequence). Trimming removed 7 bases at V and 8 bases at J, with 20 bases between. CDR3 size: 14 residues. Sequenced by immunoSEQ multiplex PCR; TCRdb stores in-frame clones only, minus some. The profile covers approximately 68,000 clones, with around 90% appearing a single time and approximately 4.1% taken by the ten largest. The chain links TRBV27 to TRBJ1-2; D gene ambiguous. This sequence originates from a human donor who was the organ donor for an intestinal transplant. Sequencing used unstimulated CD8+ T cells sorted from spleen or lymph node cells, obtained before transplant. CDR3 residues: CASTLRSPGNGYTF. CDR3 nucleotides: TGTGCCAGCACTCTCAGATCGCCGGGGAACGGCTACACCTTC.